These T cell receptor beta chains were read from a single sample in a study of identical twins. One entry per CDR3 protein results from TCRdb running MiXCR on the 5' RACE reads. There are under 300,000 distinct CDR3 sequences in the sample; about 12% occur only once, and 3.5% to 4.5% lies in the top ten. This same sample was also part of a study on yellow fever vaccine responses in identical twins.

The sequencing input was memory (CD45RO+) T cells sorted from blood. The receptor source for this set is a woman aged 18-29 years in good health. Each CDR3 is given with its conserved first and last residue. The D gene is left open where the match is weak. Part of the rows lack a size; the others show once, few, many or a class for expanded clones.

.	few	13	TRBV15	TRBJ2-7	TGTGCCACCAGCGGTTATTCCGAGGGCGAGCAGTACTTC	CATSGYSEGEQYF
.	.	11	TRBV18	TRBJ2-3	TGTGCCAGCTCAACGGCAGATACGCAGTATTTT	CASSTADTQYF
TRBD1	.	14	TRBV6-1	TRBJ1-2	TGTGCCAGCAGGTTCGGACAGGGGGCGCGCGGCTACACCTTC	CASRFGQGARGYTF
.	.	12	TRBV20-1	TRBJ2-7	TGCAGTGCTGGAGGGCTAGCGTGGGAGCAGTACTTC	CSAGGLAWEQYF
TRBD2	few	16	TRBV9	TRBJ2-1	TGTGCCAGCAGCGTCCTGACTAGCGGGGGTGACAATGAGCAGTTCTTC	CASSVLTSGGDNEQFF
.	.	15	TRBV5-6	TRBJ1-2	TGTGCCAGCAGCTTTCCGGAGACAGTCAAATATGGCTACACCTTC	CASSFPETVKYGYTF
TRBD1	few	16	TRBV7-9	TRBJ2-1	TGTGCCAGCAGCCCCACCTCCGGGACAGGGGACAATGAGCAGTTCTTC	CASSPTSGTGDNEQFF
TRBD2	.	16	TRBV2	TRBJ2-3	TGTGCCAGCAGGGCGCGTGTTGCGGGGGGTACAGATACGCAGTATTTT	CASRARVAGGTDTQYF
TRBD1	.	13	TRBV2	TRBJ2-7	TGTGCCAGCAGCCTACAGGGGGCCCACGAGCAGTACTTC	CASSLQGAHEQYF
.	.	13	TRBV18	TRBJ2-7	TGTGCCAGCTCGCAGGGACCTTCGGGCGAGCAGTACTTC	CASSQGPSGEQYF
.	few	15	TRBV24-1	TRBJ2-5	TGTGCCACCAGTGATTTGGACAGTGTCGGTGAGACCCAGTACTTC	CATSDLDSVGETQYF
.	many	12	TRBV27	TRBJ2-3	TGTGCCAGCAGTTTTAGGGGAGATACGCAGTATTTT	CASSFRGDTQYF